Listed below are T cell receptor beta chains from one sample, sequenced in a study of blood T cell repertoires in COVID-19. The repertoire was sequenced with immunoSEQ multiplex PCR; TCRdb's copy has only in-frame clones and lacks some. The sample lists under 85,000 clones; around 80% were seen once. The sequenced sample was peripheral blood. These receptors all come from a man older than 75 with acute or convalescent COVID-19. Each CDR3 is given with its conserved first and last residue. The order of the fields is D gene, J gene, V gene, CDR3 DNA, CDR3 protein. The D gene is left open where the match is weak.

NA TRBJ2-7 TRBV4-1 TGCGCCAGCAGCCAAGCTCCCACACCGGGTTACGAGCAGTACTTC CASSQAPTPGYEQYF
TRBD2 TRBJ2-5 TRBV18 TGTGCCAGCTCACCCCTAGCGGGGCAGGCAGAGACCCAGTACTTC CASSPLAGQAETQYF
NA TRBJ2-7 TRBV5-1 TGCGCCAGCAGCTCGGACATCCCTCGGTCCGAGCAGTACTTC CASSSDIPRSEQYF
NA TRBJ1-4 TRBV28 TGTGCCAGCAGGCTGACAGTGAATCATGAAAAACTGTTTTTT CASRLTVNHEKLFF
TRBD2 TRBJ2-3 TRBV18 TGTGCCAGCTCACCGGGTAGCGGGGGATATTCGCGCACAGATACGCAGTATTTT CASSPGSGGYSRTDTQYF
NA TRBJ2-3 TRBV2 TGTGCCAGCAGTCCCCGCGGGGTCGATACGCAGTATTTT CASSPRGVDTQYF
NA TRBJ1-2 TRBV7-2 TGTGCCAGCAGGCGAGGGAGTGGCTACACCTTC CASRRGSGYTF
NA TRBJ1-6 TRBV9 TGTGCCAGCAGAGCTAGGCAGACTAATTCACCCCTCCACTTT CASRARQTNSPLHF
NA TRBJ2-1 TRBV28 TGTGCCAGCAGCACTAGACTAAGGATCTACAATGAGCAGTTCTTC CASSTRLRIYNEQFF
NA TRBJ1-1 TRBV2 TGTGCCAGCAACTTGGAGGTCATGAACACTGAAGCTTTCTTT CASNLEVMNTEAFF